This section outlines one T cell receptor (beta chain) sequence together with its context. What it recognizes is unknown. Treg sorting used a CD4+CD25+CD127-/low gate. The CDR3 contains 15 residues. In germline, CDR1 is MDHEN, CDR2 SYDVKM. The V end lost 7 bases, the J end lost 3 bases, and 17 bases lay between the germline ends. Full-length variable regions came from constant-region reverse primers plus semi-nested Nested Universal Primer A PCR. TCRdb re-derived calls from the 5' RACE reads in MiXCR, one entry per CDR3 protein. The sample shows 8,600 or so distinct CDR3 sequences, around 52% of them seen only once. Study results and limitations: The larger-cohort validation was restricted to a single TCR beta V-J rearrangement rather than whole repertoires.

V gene TRBV28 combines with J gene TRBJ2-3; TRBD1 might be the D (5 bases). This clonotype was sampled from a female donor with breast cancer. The sample comprised Tregs sorted from a lymph node. CDR3 in DNA: TGTGCCAGCACAAGGGCAGGGAAGCAGACAGATACGCAGTATTTT. Translated: CASTRAGKQTDTQYF.